Here is one T cell receptor beta chain with its context. The antigen is undetermined. Enrolled ophthalmopathy patients presented with a Clinical Activity Score of at least 3, a NOSPECS grade of at least 4, and disease duration under 3 months. Based on clinical symptoms, serum thyroxine and TRAb, thyroid ultrasound and orbital computed tomography, diagnoses were reached. These data are taken from a study of T cells in Graves' hyperthyroidism and ophthalmopathy. At the level of the study: Once the initial diagnosis was made, peripheral blood was obtained before any treatment. Study-wide findings and caveats: Most clonotypes that expanded in the thyroid above 0.001 also showed up in blood.

Amplified regions were TCR beta CDR3 sequences from RNA transcripts. HTBI primers were used for first-round RT-PCR of the TCR CDR3. Via MiXCR, TCRdb re-called the multiplex PCR reads, giving one row per CDR3 protein. The table includes 400,000 or so distinct CDR3 sequences, roughly 15% detected once. Germline values: CDR1 SGHRS, CDR2 YFSETQ. The CDR3 is made up of 15 amino acids. The J segment lost 4 bases and the V segment lost 4 bases, leaving 9 bases of the junction unmatched. Source material: blood. This clonotype originated in an older woman with Graves' ophthalmopathy. V usage is TRBV5-1 and J usage is TRBJ2-5; 8 positions agree with TRBD1. CDR3 amino acids: CASSEFPGQAETQYF. The CDR3 nucleotides are TGCGCCAGCAGCGAATTCCCGGGACAGGCAGAGACCCAGTACTTC.